These 19 T cell receptor beta chains share one sample of origin, sequenced in a study of CD8 T cells in Susac syndrome. Random-hexamer reverse transcription was applied to roughly 0.45 to 1 ug RNA. Using its own MiXCR run on the immunoSEQ multiplex PCR reads, TCRdb lists one record per CDR3 protein. The profile shows fewer than 150,000 distinct CDR3 sequences, 91% of them singletons. Sequencing was performed on CD8+ T cells from PBMCs. These receptor sequences come from a human donor with multiple sclerosis.

This clonotype was counted a few times. The rearrangement links TRBV6-2 or TRBV6-3 to TRBJ2-6, with D uncertain. This CDR3 comprises 15 residues. V shed 4 bases and J shed 0 bases, with 7 bases lying between them. CDR1 is MNHEY, CDR2 SVGEGT, per germline. CDR3 amino acids: CASSSGVSGANVLTF. In nucleotides, the CDR3 is TGTGCCAGCAGTTCCGGCGTCTCTGGGGCCAACGTCCTGACTTTC.

The chain is built from TRBV16 and TRBJ2-7; D gene uncertain. In germline, CDR1 is KGHSY, CDR2 FQNENV. V was pared by 1 base and J by 4 bases, with 5 bases between. This CDR3 contains 12 residues. The CDR3 nucleotides are TGTGCCAGCAGCCAATTGGGGTACGAGCAGTACTTC. Protein product: CASSQLGYEQYF.

V usage is TRBV25-1 and J usage is TRBJ2-1, with 8 bases identical to TRBD2. This CDR3 comprises 14 residues. V trimming: 9 bases; J trimming: 2 bases; junction bases outside the gene matches: 6. From germline, CDR1 is MGHDK and CDR2 SYGVNS. Here the CDR3 DNA reads TGTGCCAGTGGCGCACTAGCGGCCTACAATGAGCAGTTCTTC. Protein product: CASGALAAYNEQFF. Looking up the rest from reference TRBV25-1 and TRBJ2-1 gives the full variable domain: EADIYQTPRYLVIGTGKKITLECSQTMGHDKMYWYQQDPGMELHLIHYSYGVNSTEKGDLSSESTVSRIRTEHFPLTLESARPSHTSQYLCASGALAAYNEQFFGPGTRLTVL.

The V and J genes are TRBV3-1 and TRBJ1-1; D perhaps matches TRBD1 (5 bases). V dropped 0 bases and J dropped 1 base, with 15 bases sitting between them. CDR3 length: 17 residues. Germline lookup yields CDR1 LGHDT and CDR2 YNNKEL (reference sequence). The CDR3 nucleotides read TGTGCCAGCAGCCAAGATGGGGCGACCGGGAGGAACACTGAAGCTTTCTTT. This sequence encodes CASSQDGATGRNTEAFF.

This clonotype was detected only a few times. This chain joins TRBV24-1 and TRBJ2-5; 8 positions match TRBD1. This CDR3 region has 13 residues. V shed 7 bases, J shed 3 bases, and the junction held 3 bases outside the gene matches. The germline gives CDR1 KGHDR, CDR2 SFDVKD. The CDR3 DNA follows: TGTGCCACCAGATCACAGGGGGAAGAGACCCAGTACTTC. This gives the protein CATRSQGEETQYF.

The gene calls are TRBV7-8 and TRBJ2-7; no firm D call. The CDR3 consists of 13 residues. Between the trimmed V and J ends, which lost 1 base and 2 bases, there was a span of 6 bases. CDR1 and CDR2 (germline): SGHVS, FQNEAQ. The CDR3 DNA reads TGTGCCAGCAGCTTAGTCAACCCCTACGAGCAGTACTTC. Protein: CASSLVNPYEQYF. Full variable domain (rest looked up from reference TRBV7-8 and TRBJ2-7): GAGVSQSPRYKVAKRGQDVALRCDPISGHVSLFWYQQALGQGPEFLTYFQNEAQLDKSGLPSDRFFAERPEGSVSTLKIQRTQQEDSAVYLCASSLVNPYEQYFGPGTRLTVT.

The chain recombines TRBV28 with TRBJ1-4, with D hard to call. This CDR3 comprises 12 residues. Trimming removed 3 bases at V and 12 bases at J, with 11 bases between. The germline V gene encodes CDR1 MDHEN and CDR2 SYDVKM. The CDR3 region is CASSFSSTELFF. The CDR3 DNA follows: TGTGCCAGCAGTTTTTCGAGTACAGAACTGTTTTTT.

The CDR3 here is CASSRGQGLYNEQFF. The CDR3 DNA reads TGTGCCAGCAGCCGCGGGCAGGGACTATACAATGAGCAGTTCTTC. This chain links TRBV7-9 with TRBJ2-1; 7 nucleotides line up with TRBD2. Germline lookup yields CDR1 SEHNR and CDR2 FQNEAQ (reference sequence). The CDR3 covers 15 residues. V lost 5 bases and J lost 4; bases outside the gene matches: 8.

The rearrangement links TRBV7-9 to TRBJ2-5; D is tentatively TRBD1 or TRBD2 (5 bases each). Trimming cost V 5 bases and J 1 base, with 11 bases left between them. The CDR3 covers 14 residues. Germline V lookup: CDR1 SEHNR, CDR2 FQNEAQ (reference sequence). This chain's CDR3 is CASSPPGTQETQYF. In DNA form, the CDR3 reads TGTGCCAGCAGCCCGCCGGGGACCCAAGAGACCCAGTACTTC.

The chain couples TRBV9 to TRBJ2-1, with 8 nucleotides matching TRBD1. With 4 bases clipped from V and 9 bases from J, the junction kept 9 bases outside the gene matches. The CDR3 spans 14 residues. CDR1 and CDR2 (germline): SGDLS, YYNGEE. CDR3 sequence: CASSQDRVGSEQFF. CDR3 nucleotide sequence: TGTGCCAGCAGCCAGGACAGGGTGGGTAGTGAGCAGTTCTTC.

V and J are TRBV13 and TRBJ2-3, with D unclear. Germline-derived CDR1 and CDR2 are PRHDT and FYEKMQ (reference sequence). Trimming removed 1 base at V and 2 bases at J, with 10 bases between. The CDR3 runs 15 residues. The CDR3 region is CASSLESAPTDTQYF. DNA for the CDR3: TGTGCCAGCAGCTTAGAGAGCGCCCCCACAGATACGCAGTATTTT.

This rearrangement joins TRBV7-9 to TRBJ1-1, with D unclear. The length of the CDR3 is 12 residues. The germline CDR1 and CDR2 sequences are SEHNR and FQNEAQ (reference sequence). Trimming shortened V by 5 bases and J by 7 bases, and 11 bases separated the two germline ends. CDR3 nucleotide sequence: TGTGCCAGCAGCCATTACGGGGATGAAGCTTTCTTT. Protein sequence: CASSHYGDEAFF.

The CDR3 loop is CASSHWDGVNYGYTF. CDR3 bases: TGTGCCAGCAGCCACTGGGACGGGGTGAACTATGGCTACACCTTC. J is TRBJ1-2 and V is TRBV7-9, with a weak D call TRBD1 (5 bases). The germline CDR1 and CDR2 sequences are SEHNR and FQNEAQ (reference sequence). The CDR3 consists of 15 residues. V lost 5 bases, J lost 2 bases, and 15 bases lay in between.

The chain recombines TRBV5-4 with TRBJ2-7; TRBD1 matches 8 bases. The ends lost 4 bases at V and 1 base at J; junction bases unmatched: 7. Germline CDR1 is SGHNT and CDR2 is YYREEE (reference sequence). This CDR3 spans 15 amino acids. The CDR3 sequence is CASSVGQGQSYEQYF. The CDR3 DNA is TGTGCCAGCAGCGTTGGACAGGGCCAGTCCTACGAGCAGTACTTC.

The chain recombines TRBV12-3 or TRBV12-4 with TRBJ2-7; 7 bases line up with TRBD1. This CDR3 contains 13 residues. J lost 5 bases, V lost 3 bases, and 4 bases had no gene match. This CDR3 is CASSFWDSHEQYF. CDR3 DNA sequence: TGTGCCAGCAGTTTTTGGGACAGCCACGAGCAGTACTTC.

The V call is TRBV6-2 or TRBV6-3, the J call TRBJ2-3, with 13 bases matching TRBD2. V gave up 0 bases and J gave up 6 bases; unmatched junction bases: 6. There are 17 residues in the CDR3. The germline V gene encodes CDR1 MNHEY and CDR2 SVGEGT. As DNA, the CDR3 is TGTGCCAGCAGTTACTCGGGACTAGCGGGGTCCGGTGATACGCAGTATTTT. Amino acid sequence: CASSYSGLAGSGDTQYF.

This chain uses TRBV29-1 with TRBJ1-2; no firm D call. Trimming took off 2 bases at V and 1 base at J, with 8 bases between the two ends. The CDR3 extends over 13 amino acids. Germline-derived CDR1 and CDR2 are SQVTM and ANQGSEA. As DNA, the CDR3 is TGCAGCGTTGAATTGGTCCTTAACTATGGCTACACCTTC. Its protein product is CSVELVLNYGYTF.

The chain recombines TRBV6-5 with TRBJ2-3; 8 bases line up with TRBD2. This CDR3 is built from 15 residues. V trimming: 7 bases; J trimming: 4 bases; junction bases outside the gene matches: 10. The germline gives CDR1 MNHEY, CDR2 SVGAGI. CDR3 DNA: TGTGCCAGCACTTCGGGAGGGGGTAGAGCAGATACGCAGTATTTT. This sequence encodes CASTSGGGRADTQYF.

The chain couples TRBV7-9 to TRBJ1-1; 7 nucleotides line up with TRBD1. Germline assignment: CDR1 SEHNR and CDR2 FQNEAQ (reference sequence). The CDR3 is 16 amino acids. The V segment lost 5 bases and the J segment 4 bases; nucleotides outside the gene matches: 13. The CDR3, as DNA: TGTGCCAGCAGCCCCTGGGGAGGGGGCCGGGGCACTGAAGCTTTCTTT. This translates into CASSPWGGGRGTEAFF.